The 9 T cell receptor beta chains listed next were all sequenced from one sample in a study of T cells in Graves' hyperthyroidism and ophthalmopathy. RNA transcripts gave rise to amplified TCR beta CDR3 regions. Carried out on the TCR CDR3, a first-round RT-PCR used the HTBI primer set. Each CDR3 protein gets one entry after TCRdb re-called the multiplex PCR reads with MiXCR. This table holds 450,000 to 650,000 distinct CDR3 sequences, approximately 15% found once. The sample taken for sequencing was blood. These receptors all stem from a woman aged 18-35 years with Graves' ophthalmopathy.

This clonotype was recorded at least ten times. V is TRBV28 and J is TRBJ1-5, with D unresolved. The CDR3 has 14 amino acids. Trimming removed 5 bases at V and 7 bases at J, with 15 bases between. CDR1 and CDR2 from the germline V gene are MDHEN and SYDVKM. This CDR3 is CASSETEVEQPQHF. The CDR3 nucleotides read TGTGCCAGCAGTGAAACTGAGGTGGAACAGCCCCAGCATTTT.

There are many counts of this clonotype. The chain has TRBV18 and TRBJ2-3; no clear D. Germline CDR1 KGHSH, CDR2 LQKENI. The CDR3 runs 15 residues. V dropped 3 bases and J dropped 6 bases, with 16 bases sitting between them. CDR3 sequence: CASSPDGSGLDTQYF. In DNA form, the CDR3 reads TGTGCCAGCTCACCGGACGGCTCAGGATTGGATACGCAGTATTTT.

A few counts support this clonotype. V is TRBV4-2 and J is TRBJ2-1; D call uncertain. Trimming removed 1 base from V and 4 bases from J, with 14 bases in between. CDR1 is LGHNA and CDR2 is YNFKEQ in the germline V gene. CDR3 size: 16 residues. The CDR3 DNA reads TGTGCCAGCAGCCAAGGTCAGAACCTTCTATACAATGAGCAGTTCTTC. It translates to CASSQGQNLLYNEQFF.

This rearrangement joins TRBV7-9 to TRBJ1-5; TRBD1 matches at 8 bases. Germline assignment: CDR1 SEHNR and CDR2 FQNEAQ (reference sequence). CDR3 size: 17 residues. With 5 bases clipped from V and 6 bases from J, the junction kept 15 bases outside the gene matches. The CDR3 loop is CASSPIWSDRAAQPQHF. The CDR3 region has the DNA TGTGCCAGCAGCCCTATATGGTCGGACAGGGCCGCTCAGCCCCAGCATTTT.

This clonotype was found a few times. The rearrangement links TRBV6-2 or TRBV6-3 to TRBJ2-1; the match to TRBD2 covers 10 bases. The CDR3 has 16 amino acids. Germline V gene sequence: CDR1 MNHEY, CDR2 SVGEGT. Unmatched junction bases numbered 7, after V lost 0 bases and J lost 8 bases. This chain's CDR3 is CASSYSLAGVEDEQFF. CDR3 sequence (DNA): TGTGCCAGCAGTTACTCTCTAGCGGGAGTTGAAGATGAGCAGTTCTTC.

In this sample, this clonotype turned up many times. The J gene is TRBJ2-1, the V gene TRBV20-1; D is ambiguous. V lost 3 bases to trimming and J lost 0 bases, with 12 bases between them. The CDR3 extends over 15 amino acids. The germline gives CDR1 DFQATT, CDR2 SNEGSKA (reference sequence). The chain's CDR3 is CSARLHGSSYNEQFF. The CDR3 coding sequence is TGCAGTGCTAGGTTACACGGAAGCTCCTACAATGAGCAGTTCTTC.

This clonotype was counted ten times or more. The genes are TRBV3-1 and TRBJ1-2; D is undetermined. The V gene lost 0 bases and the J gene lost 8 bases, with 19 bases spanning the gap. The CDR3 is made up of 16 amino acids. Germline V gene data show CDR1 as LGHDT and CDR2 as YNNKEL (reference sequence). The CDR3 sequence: CASSQDGFHLGRGYTF. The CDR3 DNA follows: TGTGCCAGCAGCCAAGATGGATTCCATTTAGGAAGGGGCTACACCTTC.

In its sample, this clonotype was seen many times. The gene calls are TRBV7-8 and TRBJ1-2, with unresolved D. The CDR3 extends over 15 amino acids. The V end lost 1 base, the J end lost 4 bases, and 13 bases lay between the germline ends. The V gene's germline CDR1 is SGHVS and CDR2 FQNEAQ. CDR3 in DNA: TGTGCCAGCAGCTTAGTTGAGGGTTGGAGCTATGGCTACACCTTC. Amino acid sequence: CASSLVEGWSYGYTF.

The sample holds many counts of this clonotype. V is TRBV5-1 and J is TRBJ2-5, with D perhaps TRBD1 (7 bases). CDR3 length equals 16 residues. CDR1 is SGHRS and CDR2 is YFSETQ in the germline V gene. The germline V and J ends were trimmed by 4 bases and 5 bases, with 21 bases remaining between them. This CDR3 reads CASSRDGGGITETQYF. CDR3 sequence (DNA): TGCGCCAGCAGCCGCGACGGAGGGGGCATTACGGAGACCCAGTACTTC.